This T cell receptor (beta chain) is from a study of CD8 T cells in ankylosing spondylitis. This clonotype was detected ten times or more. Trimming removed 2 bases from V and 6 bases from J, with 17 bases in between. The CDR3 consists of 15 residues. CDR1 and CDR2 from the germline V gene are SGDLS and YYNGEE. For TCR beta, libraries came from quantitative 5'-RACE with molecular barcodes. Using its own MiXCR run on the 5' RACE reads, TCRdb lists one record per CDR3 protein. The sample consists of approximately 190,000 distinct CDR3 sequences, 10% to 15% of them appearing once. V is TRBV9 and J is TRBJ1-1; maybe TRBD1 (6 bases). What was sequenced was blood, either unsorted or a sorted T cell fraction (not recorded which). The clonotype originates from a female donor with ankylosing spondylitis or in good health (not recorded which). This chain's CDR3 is CASSVIGGANSEAFF. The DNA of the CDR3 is TGTGCCAGCAGCGTTATCGGGGGCGCCAATTCTGAAGCTTTCTTT.